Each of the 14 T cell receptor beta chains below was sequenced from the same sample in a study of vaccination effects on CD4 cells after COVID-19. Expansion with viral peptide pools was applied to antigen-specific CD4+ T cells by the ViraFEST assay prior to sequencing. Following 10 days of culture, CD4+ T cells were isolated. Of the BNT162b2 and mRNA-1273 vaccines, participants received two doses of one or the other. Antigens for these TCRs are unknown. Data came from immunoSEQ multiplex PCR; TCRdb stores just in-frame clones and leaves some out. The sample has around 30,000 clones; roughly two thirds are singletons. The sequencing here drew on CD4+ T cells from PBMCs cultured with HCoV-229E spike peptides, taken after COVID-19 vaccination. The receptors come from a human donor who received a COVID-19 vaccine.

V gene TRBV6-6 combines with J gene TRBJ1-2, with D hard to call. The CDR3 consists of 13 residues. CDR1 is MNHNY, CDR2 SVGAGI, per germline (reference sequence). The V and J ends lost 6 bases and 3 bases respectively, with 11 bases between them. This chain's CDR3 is CASSQDGDYGYTF. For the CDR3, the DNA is TGTGCCAGCAGCCAAGATGGGGACTATGGCTACACCTTC.

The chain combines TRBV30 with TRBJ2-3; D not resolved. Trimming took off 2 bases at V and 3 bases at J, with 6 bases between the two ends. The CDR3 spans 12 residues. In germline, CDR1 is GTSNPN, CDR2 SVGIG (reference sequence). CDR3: CAWSKITDTQYF. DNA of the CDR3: TGTGCCTGGAGTAAGATAACAGATACGCAGTATTTT.

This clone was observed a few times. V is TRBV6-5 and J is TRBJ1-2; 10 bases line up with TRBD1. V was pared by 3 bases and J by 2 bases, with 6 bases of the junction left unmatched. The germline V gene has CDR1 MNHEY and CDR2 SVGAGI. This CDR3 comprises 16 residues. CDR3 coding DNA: TGTGCCAGCAGTTATTCGAGGACAGGGGGAAACTATGGCTACACCTTC. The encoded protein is CASSYSRTGGNYGYTF.

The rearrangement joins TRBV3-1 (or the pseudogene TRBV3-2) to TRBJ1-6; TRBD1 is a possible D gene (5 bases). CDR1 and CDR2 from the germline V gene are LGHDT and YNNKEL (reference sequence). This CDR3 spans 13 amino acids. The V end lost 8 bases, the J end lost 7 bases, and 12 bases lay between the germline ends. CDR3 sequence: CASRQGPNSPLHF. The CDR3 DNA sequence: TGTGCCAGCCGTCAGGGACCCAATTCACCCCTCCACTTT.

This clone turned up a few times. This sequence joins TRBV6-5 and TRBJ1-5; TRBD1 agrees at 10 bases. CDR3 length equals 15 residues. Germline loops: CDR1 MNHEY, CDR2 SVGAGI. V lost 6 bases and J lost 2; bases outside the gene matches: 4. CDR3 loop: CASRDRGNGNQPQHF. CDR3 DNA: TGTGCCAGCAGGGACAGGGGGAATGGCAATCAGCCCCAGCATTTT.

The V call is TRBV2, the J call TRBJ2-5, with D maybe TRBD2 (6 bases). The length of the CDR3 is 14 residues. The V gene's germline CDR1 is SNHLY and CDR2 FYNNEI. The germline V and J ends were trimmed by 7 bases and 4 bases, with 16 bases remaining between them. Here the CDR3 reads CASTRSAGIETQYF. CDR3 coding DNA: TGTGCCAGCACCCGGTCGGCGGGAATAGAGACCCAGTACTTC.

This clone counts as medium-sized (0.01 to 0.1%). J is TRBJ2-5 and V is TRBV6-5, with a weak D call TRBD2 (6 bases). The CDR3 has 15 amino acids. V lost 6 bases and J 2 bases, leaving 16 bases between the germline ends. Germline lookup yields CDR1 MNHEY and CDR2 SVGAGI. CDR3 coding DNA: TGTGCCAGCAGCCTTAACGGGAGAGGTCAAGAGACCCAGTACTTC. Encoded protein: CASSLNGRGQETQYF.

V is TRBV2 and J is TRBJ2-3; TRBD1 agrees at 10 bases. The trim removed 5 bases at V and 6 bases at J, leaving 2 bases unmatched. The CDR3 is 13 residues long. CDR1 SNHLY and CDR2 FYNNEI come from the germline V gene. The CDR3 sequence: CASSLGQGDTQYF. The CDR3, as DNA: TGTGCCAGCAGTTTGGGACAGGGGGATACGCAGTATTTT.

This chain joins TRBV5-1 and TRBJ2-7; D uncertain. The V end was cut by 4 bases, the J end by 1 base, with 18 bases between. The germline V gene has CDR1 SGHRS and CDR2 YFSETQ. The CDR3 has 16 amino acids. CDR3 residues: CASSPDHSARSYEQYF. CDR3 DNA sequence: TGCGCCAGCAGCCCCGATCACTCCGCACGGTCCTACGAGCAGTACTTC. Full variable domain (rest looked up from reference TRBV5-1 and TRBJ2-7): KAGVTQTPRYLIKTRGQQVTLSCSPISGHRSVSWYQQTPGQGLQFLFEYFSETQRNKGNFPGRFSGRQFSNSRSEMNVSTLELGDSALYLCASSPDHSARSYEQYFGPGTRLTVT.

As DNA, the CDR3 is TGTGCCAGCTCCAGGGAGGGGGCCTCTGCCTACGAGCAGTACTTC. As protein: CASSREGASAYEQYF. This chain uses TRBV11-3 with TRBJ2-7, with D perhaps TRBD1 or TRBD2 (7 bases each). Between the trimmed V and J ends, which lost 8 bases and 2 bases, there was a span of 19 bases. The CDR3 loop spans 15 amino acids. The germline V gene encodes CDR1 SGHNT and CDR2 YENEEA.

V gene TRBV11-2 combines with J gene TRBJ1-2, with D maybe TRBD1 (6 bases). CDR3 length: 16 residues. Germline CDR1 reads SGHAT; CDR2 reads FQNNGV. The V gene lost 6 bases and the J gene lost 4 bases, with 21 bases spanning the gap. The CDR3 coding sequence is TGTGCCAGCAGAAACCTAAAGGCAGGGGTAGCCTATGGCTACACCTTC. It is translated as CASRNLKAGVAYGYTF.

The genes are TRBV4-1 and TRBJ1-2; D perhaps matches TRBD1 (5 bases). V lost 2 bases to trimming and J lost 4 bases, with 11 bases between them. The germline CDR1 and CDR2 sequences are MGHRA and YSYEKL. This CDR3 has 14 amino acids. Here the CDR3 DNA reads TGCGCCAGCAGCCAAATAGGGGCCCGCTATGGCTACACCTTC. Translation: CASSQIGARYGYTF.

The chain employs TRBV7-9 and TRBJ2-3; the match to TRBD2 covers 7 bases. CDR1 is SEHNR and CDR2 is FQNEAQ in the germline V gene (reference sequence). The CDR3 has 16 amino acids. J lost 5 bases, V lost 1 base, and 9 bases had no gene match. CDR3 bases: TGTGCCAGCAGCTTAGGTTGGAGCGGGGATGGAGATACGCAGTATTTT. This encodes CASSLGWSGDGDTQYF.

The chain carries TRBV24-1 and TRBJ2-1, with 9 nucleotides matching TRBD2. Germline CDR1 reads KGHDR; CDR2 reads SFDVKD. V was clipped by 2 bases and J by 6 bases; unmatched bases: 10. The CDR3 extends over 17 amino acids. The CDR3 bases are TGTGCCACCAGTGATTGGAATAGCGGGGGTTCGGTCAATGAGCAGTTCTTC. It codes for CATSDWNSGGSVNEQFF.